This T cell receptor (beta chain) came from a study of tumor and adjacent non-tumor tissue in lung cancer. Background on the study: Histology: eleven to twelve adenocarcinoma, a couple of squamous cell carcinoma, 1 small cell lung cancer. General study points: Significantly higher TCR diversity was found in tumor than normal lung.

On this clonotype: Antigen: not known. An end of the junction differs from the germline gene, which may be a read error.

The template was RNA from unsorted bulk tissue. Distant lung tissue was collected more than 3 cm away from the tumor edge. The CDR3 totals 15 residues. Germline CDR1 and CDR2: MGHRA and YSYEKL. The library came from three nested PCR rounds adapted from ARM-PCR protocols. TCRdb called the multiplex PCR reads again in MiXCR, with one record for every CDR3 protein. The sample has 55,000 to 65,000 distinct CDR3 sequences, roughly two thirds seen once. The sample consisted of distant non-tumor lung tissue. The rearrangement joins TRBV4-1 to TRBJ2-7; perhaps TRBD2 as D (6 bases). The source of this sequence is a man in his sixties or seventies with non-small cell lung cancer. In DNA form, the CDR3 reads TGCGCCAGCAGTGACCGTCCGGGACTGTTCTACGAACAGTACTTC. Translated: CASSDRPGLFYEQYF.